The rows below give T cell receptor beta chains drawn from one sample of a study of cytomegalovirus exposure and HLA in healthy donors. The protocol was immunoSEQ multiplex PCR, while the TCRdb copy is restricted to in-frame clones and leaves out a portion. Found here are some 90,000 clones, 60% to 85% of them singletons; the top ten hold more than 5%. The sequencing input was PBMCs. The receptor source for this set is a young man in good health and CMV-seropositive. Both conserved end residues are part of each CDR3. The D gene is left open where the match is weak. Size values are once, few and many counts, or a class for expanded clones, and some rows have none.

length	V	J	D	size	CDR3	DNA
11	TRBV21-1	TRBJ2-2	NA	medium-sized	CASSKFKELFF	TGTGCCAGCAGCAAATTCAAGGAGCTGTTTTTT
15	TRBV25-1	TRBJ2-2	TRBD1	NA	CASSTTGGNTGELFF	TGTGCCAGCAGCACGACAGGGGGGAACACCGGGGAGCTGTTTTTT
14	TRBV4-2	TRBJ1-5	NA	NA	CASSLRGINQPQHF	TGTGCCAGCAGCCTCCGAGGGATCAATCAGCCCCAGCATTTT
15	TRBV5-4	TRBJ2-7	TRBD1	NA	CASSLEGTGGYEQYF	TGTGCCAGCAGCTTGGAGGGGACAGGGGGCTACGAGCAGTACTTC
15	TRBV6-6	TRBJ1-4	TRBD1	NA	CASTDRDGAGEKLFF	TGTGCCAGCACGGACAGGGACGGGGCTGGTGAAAAACTGTTTTTT
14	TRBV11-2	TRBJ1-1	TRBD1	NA	CASSQLRQGAEAFF	TGTGCCAGCAGCCAACTAAGACAGGGGGCTGAAGCTTTCTTT
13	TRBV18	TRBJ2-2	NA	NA	CASSPGGTGELFF	TGTGCCAGCTCACCAGGGGGGACCGGGGAGCTGTTTTTT
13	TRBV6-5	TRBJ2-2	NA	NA	CASRLAITGELFF	TGTGCCAGCAGACTTGCGATTACCGGGGAGCTGTTTTTT
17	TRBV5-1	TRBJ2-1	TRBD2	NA	CASSFGQREGINNEQFF	TGCGCCAGCAGCTTTGGGCAGCGGGAGGGCATCAACAATGAGCAGTTCTTC
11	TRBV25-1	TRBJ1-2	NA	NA	CASSGGASYTF	TGTGCCAGCAGTGGCGGCGCCAGCTACACCTTC
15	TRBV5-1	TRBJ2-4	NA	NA	CASSSSTLAKNIQYF	TGCGCCAGCAGCTCGAGTACTTTAGCCAAAAACATTCAGTACTTC
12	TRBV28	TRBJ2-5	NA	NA	CASSLFRGTQYF	TGTGCCAGCAGTCTATTCCGGGGGACCCAGTACTTC
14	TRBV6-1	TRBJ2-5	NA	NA	CASSDPGIQETQYF	TGTGCCAGCAGTGATCCGGGGATACAAGAGACCCAGTACTTC
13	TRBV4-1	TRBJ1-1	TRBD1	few	CASGSTGVTEAFF	TGCGCCAGCGGATCGACAGGGGTTACTGAAGCTTTCTTT
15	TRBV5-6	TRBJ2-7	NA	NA	CASSFPAIEGNEQYF	TGTGCCAGCAGCTTTCCAGCAATTGAGGGTAACGAGCAGTACTTC
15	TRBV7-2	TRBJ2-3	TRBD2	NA	CASSLGLAGMGTQYF	TGTGCCAGCAGCTTAGGACTAGCGGGGATGGGTACGCAGTATTTT
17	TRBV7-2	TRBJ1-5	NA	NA	CASSPRPGLDSNQPQHF	TGTGCCAGCAGCCCACGTCCAGGGCTCGATAGCAATCAGCCCCAGCATTTT
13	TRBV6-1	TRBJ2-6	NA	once	CASRRSGANVLTF	TGTGCCAGCAGGAGATCTGGGGCCAACGTCCTGACTTTC
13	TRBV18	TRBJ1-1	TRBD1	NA	CASSRTGNTEAFF	TGTGCCAGCTCCCGGACAGGGAACACTGAAGCTTTCTTT
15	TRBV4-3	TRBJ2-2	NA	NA	CASSQDKGVTGELFF	TGCGCCAGCAGCCAAGACAAGGGAGTAACCGGGGAGCTGTTTTTT
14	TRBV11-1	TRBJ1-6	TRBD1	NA	CASSRSTGESPLHF	TGTGCCAGCAGCCGATCTACAGGGGAATCACCCCTCCACTTT
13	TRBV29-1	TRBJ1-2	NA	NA	CSVESQGNYGYTF	TGCAGCGTTGAAAGCCAGGGAAACTATGGCTACACCTTC
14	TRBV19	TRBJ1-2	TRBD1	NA	CASTPGQANYGYTF	TGTGCCAGTACCCCGGGACAGGCAAACTATGGCTACACCTTC
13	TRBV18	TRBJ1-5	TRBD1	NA	CASSQDRDQPQHF	TGTGCCAGCTCACAGGACAGGGATCAGCCCCAGCATTTT
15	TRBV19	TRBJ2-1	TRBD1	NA	CASSKRGLSYNEQFF	TGTGCCAGTAGTAAGAGGGGGCTGTCCTACAATGAGCAGTTCTTC
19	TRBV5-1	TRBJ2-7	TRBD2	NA	CASSPGTSGSILPGGEQYF	TGCGCCAGCAGCCCAGGGACTAGCGGGAGTATATTACCGGGGGGCGAGCAGTACTTC
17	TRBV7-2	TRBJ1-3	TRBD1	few	CASSLLGTGGTGNTIYF	TGTGCCAGCAGCCTACTCGGGACAGGGGGCACTGGAAACACCATATATTTT
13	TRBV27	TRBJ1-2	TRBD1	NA	CASSLGGYYGYTF	TGTGCCAGCAGTCTAGGGGGCTACTATGGCTACACCTTC
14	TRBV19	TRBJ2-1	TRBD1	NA	CATADRGWPNEQFF	TGTGCCACCGCCGACAGGGGTTGGCCCAATGAGCAGTTCTTC
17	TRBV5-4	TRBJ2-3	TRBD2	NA	CASSLVGSGRLGDTQYF	TGTGCCAGCAGCTTGGTCGGTAGCGGGAGACTGGGGGATACGCAGTATTTT
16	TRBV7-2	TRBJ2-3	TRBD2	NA	CASSFTRSGGADTQYF	TGTGCCAGCAGCTTTACCCGGAGCGGGGGGGCAGATACGCAGTATTTT
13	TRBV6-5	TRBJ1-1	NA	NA	CASGRGGNTEAFF	TGTGCCAGCGGGAGGGGCGGTAACACTGAAGCTTTCTTT
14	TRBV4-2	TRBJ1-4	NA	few	CASSQEGGDTGLFF	TGTGCCAGCAGCCAAGAAGGTGGGGACACCGGACTGTTTTTT
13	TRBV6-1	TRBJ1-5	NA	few	CASDSRANQPQHF	TGTGCCAGCGACAGTAGAGCAAATCAGCCCCAGCATTTT
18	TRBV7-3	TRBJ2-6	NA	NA	CASSLGGPKVTGANVLTF	TGTGCCAGCAGCTTGGGAGGACCGAAGGTGACTGGGGCCAACGTCCTGACTTTC
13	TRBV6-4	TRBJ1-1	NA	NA	CASKREMNTEAFF	TGTGCCAGCAAGAGGGAAATGAACACTGAAGCTTTCTTT
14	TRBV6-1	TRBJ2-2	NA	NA	CASKRGLGTGELFF	TGTGCCAGCAAGAGGGGGTTGGGCACCGGGGAGCTGTTTTTT
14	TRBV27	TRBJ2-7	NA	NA	CASSATHAVYEQYF	TGTGCCAGCAGCGCCACACATGCCGTCTACGAGCAGTACTTC
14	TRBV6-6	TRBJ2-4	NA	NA	CASAAGRAKNIQYF	TGTGCCAGCGCCGCGGGACGAGCCAAAAACATTCAGTACTTC
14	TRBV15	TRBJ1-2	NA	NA	CATSRAAGTKFYTF	TGTGCCACCAGCAGAGCTGCAGGAACGAAATTCTACACCTTC
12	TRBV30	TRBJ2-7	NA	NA	CAWVAGVYEQYF	TGTGCCTGGGTGGCAGGGGTGTACGAGCAGTACTTC
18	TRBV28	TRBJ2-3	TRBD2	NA	CASPATGRQSSVGDTQYF	TGTGCCAGCCCGGCTACCGGGAGGCAGTCATCGGTCGGGGATACGCAGTATTTT
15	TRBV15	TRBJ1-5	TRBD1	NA	CATSRGTGNLQPQHF	TGTGCCACCAGCAGGGGGACAGGGAATCTTCAGCCCCAGCATTTT
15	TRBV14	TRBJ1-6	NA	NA	CASSLGGSYNSPLHF	TGTGCCAGCAGCCTTGGCGGCTCCTATAATTCACCCCTCCACTTT
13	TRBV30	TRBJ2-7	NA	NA	CAWSVRRNYEQYF	TGTGCCTGGAGTGTGAGGCGTAACTACGAGCAGTACTTC
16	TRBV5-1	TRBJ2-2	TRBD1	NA	CASSLTSTGVTGELFF	TGCGCCAGCAGCTTGACCTCGACAGGGGTCACCGGGGAGCTGTTTTTT